What follows are 27 T cell receptor beta chains derived from one specimen sequenced in a study of T-cell reconstitution after alpha-beta-depleted transplantation in children. It was with unique molecular identifiers that the TCRbeta library was prepared. TCRdb re-analysed the PCR reads in MiXCR, keeping a single row per CDR3 protein. The sample has around 700,000 distinct CDR3 sequences, around 13% seen once. Specimen: PBMCs, collected before TCRalphabeta/CD19-depleted stem cell transplant. These receptors were collected from a girl aged 2-10 years with congenital amegakaryocytic thrombocytopenia, due to receive a stem cell transplant.

This sequence joins TRBV18 and TRBJ2-5; TRBD1 matches at 8 bases. Looked up from germline, CDR1 is KGHSH and CDR2 is LQKENI. The CDR3 totals 14 residues. V was clipped by 3 bases and J by 3 bases; unmatched bases: 3. The CDR3 protein is CASSPDRGKETQYF. The CDR3, as DNA: TGTGCCAGCTCACCTGACAGGGGAAAAGAGACCCAGTACTTC.

There are a few counts of this clonotype. The V gene is TRBV7-9, the J gene TRBJ2-7; tentative D call: TRBD2 (5 bases). Germline CDR1 and CDR2: SEHNR and FQNEAQ (reference sequence). Trimming took 4 bases from V and 2 from J, leaving 12 bases between them. The CDR3 consists of 14 residues. Here the CDR3 DNA reads TGTGCCAGCAGCTCCACCGGGAAGACCTACGAGCAGTACTTC. Translation: CASSSTGKTYEQYF.

The chain links TRBV27 to TRBJ2-5; 8 bases match TRBD1. Per the germline V gene, CDR1 is MNHEY and CDR2 is SMNVEV (reference sequence). This CDR3 is built from 16 residues. The ends lost 1 base at V and 0 bases at J; junction bases unmatched: 4. The DNA for the CDR3 is TGTGCCAGCAGTTTATACCCGGGACAGGACCAAGAGACCCAGTACTTC. It encodes CASSLYPGQDQETQYF.

This clonotype has a count of ten or more. The J gene is TRBJ2-3, the V gene TRBV5-1; D call uncertain. Germline V CDR1 and CDR2: SGHRS, YFSETQ. Trimming stripped 4 bases from V and 2 bases from J, with 5 bases between. The CDR3 is 12 residues long. CDR3: CASSQITDTQYF. The CDR3 coding sequence is TGCGCCAGCAGCCAAATCACAGATACGCAGTATTTT.

The chain is built from TRBV3-1 and TRBJ2-3, with 12 bases fitting TRBD2. The V gene's germline CDR1 is LGHDT and CDR2 YNNKEL (reference sequence). V shed 2 bases and J 6 bases; nucleotides not matched to a gene: 12. The CDR3 covers 18 residues. The DNA of the CDR3 is TGTGCCAGCAGCCAATTCATCCTAGCGGGAGGGCCCTCTGATACGCAGTATTTT. Its translation: CASSQFILAGGPSDTQYF.

This clonotype has at least ten counts. V and J are TRBV29-1 and TRBJ2-3; tentatively, D is TRBD2 (8 bases). Germline loops: CDR1 SQVTM, CDR2 ANQGSEA. V lost 6 bases and J 4 bases, leaving 23 bases between the germline ends. The CDR3 runs 16 residues. CDR3: CSVQGGVAGTADTQYF. CDR3 in DNA: TGCAGCGTCCAGGGGGGTGTAGCGGGGACCGCAGATACGCAGTATTTT.

Only a few counts were recorded for this clonotype. The gene calls are TRBV29-1 and TRBJ2-2, with D tentatively TRBD2 (5 bases). The germline gives CDR1 SQVTM, CDR2 ANQGSEA. V was clipped by 5 bases and J by 5 bases, with 12 bases between them. This CDR3 contains 13 residues. The CDR3 DNA sequence: TGCAGCGTTATTTCTCGAGGGACCGGGGAGCTGTTTTTT. Translation gives CSVISRGTGELFF.

This clonotype was detected many times. The chain combines TRBV6-1 with TRBJ1-1; tentatively, D is TRBD1 (5 bases). The CDR3 totals 15 residues. Trimming cost V 10 bases and J 6 bases, with 24 bases left between them. Germline V gene sequence: CDR1 MNHNS, CDR2 SASEGT. CDR3 residues: CAITTVGGRRAEAFF. CDR3 in DNA: TGTGCCATCACTACGGTTGGGGGTCGAAGAGCTGAAGCTTTCTTT.

The chain is built from TRBV20-1 and TRBJ2-5; D is possibly TRBD1 (6 bases). Looked up from germline, CDR1 is DFQATT and CDR2 is SNEGSKA (reference sequence). V lost 4 bases, J lost 0 bases, and 18 bases lay in between. This CDR3 is 16 amino acids long. CDR3 residues: CSAIPHDRNYQETQYF. Here the CDR3 DNA reads TGCAGTGCTATCCCTCACGACAGGAACTACCAAGAGACCCAGTACTTC.

This clonotype turned up a few times. The chain carries TRBV7-2 and TRBJ2-7; D gene ambiguous. This CDR3 spans 14 amino acids. Trimming pared 0 bases from V and 4 bases from J, leaving 10 bases between. CDR1 is SGHTA, CDR2 FQGNSA, per germline. CDR3 DNA: TGTGCCAGCAGCTTAGCGTCGGCGGAGTACGAGCAGTACTTC. It encodes CASSLASAEYEQYF.

This clonotype was counted ten times or more. The rearrangement joins TRBV20-1 to TRBJ2-1; TRBD1 is a possible D gene (5 bases). V shed 6 bases and J shed 2 bases, with 14 bases lying between them. Germline V gives CDR1 DFQATT, CDR2 SNEGSKA (reference sequence). The CDR3 length is 14 residues. The chain's CDR3 is CSAPGQGAYNEQFF. The CDR3, as DNA: TGCAGTGCCCCCGGGCAGGGTGCCTACAATGAGCAGTTCTTC.

This clonotype occurred a few times. The chain uses TRBV12-3 or TRBV12-4 and TRBJ2-1; 12 bases agree with TRBD2. Trimming at V came to 8 bases and at J to 7 bases, leaving 3 bases not matched to a gene. The CDR3 is 13 amino acids. The CDR3: CASRTSGGNEQFF. In DNA form, the CDR3 reads TGTGCCAGCCGTACTAGCGGGGGGAATGAGCAGTTCTTC.

This rearrangement joins TRBV12-3 or TRBV12-4 to TRBJ1-4, with TRBD1 as a possible D gene (5 bases). V was cut by 7 bases and J by 0 bases, with 9 bases left in between. This CDR3 spans 14 amino acids. The CDR3 sequence is CASTLGPTNEKLFF. In nucleotides, the CDR3 is TGTGCCAGCACTTTGGGGCCAACTAATGAAAAACTGTTTTTT.

Comments on this clonotype: This may be a read error, as it is one base from a much larger clone. This chain links TRBV6-5 with TRBJ2-4; TRBD1 aligns across 7 bases. Germline V gene sequence: CDR1 MNHEY, CDR2 SVGAGI. The CDR3 has 15 residues. The CDR3 is CDSSYRGEGKNIQYF. In DNA form, the CDR3 reads TGTGACAGCAGTTACAGGGGAGAAGGCAAAAACATTCAGTACTTC.

This clonotype has at least ten counts. V usage is TRBV5-1 and J usage is TRBJ2-7; 9 nucleotides align to TRBD1. V shed 5 bases, J shed 5 bases, and the junction held 11 bases outside the gene matches. The CDR3 runs to 15 residues. Germline assignment: CDR1 SGHRS and CDR2 YFSETQ. CDR3 nucleotides: TGCGCCAGCAGAGTCCCCTTGGGACAGGGCGACGAGCAGTACTTC. Its translation: CASRVPLGQGDEQYF. Based on the CDR3 plus reference TRBV5-1 and TRBJ2-7, the full variable domain is KAGVTQTPRYLIKTRGQQVTLSCSPISGHRSVSWYQQTPGQGLQFLFEYFSETQRNKGNFPGRFSGRQFSNSRSEMNVSTLELGDSALYLCASRVPLGQGDEQYFGPGTRLTVT.

This clonotype was counted between two and nine times. This sequence joins TRBV5-1 and TRBJ2-1; 10 bases are a match to TRBD2. V shed 3 bases and J 7 bases; nucleotides not matched to a gene: 10. The germline V gene encodes CDR1 SGHRS and CDR2 YFSETQ. This CDR3 has 16 amino acids. The CDR3 DNA reads TGCGCCAGCAGCTCCACAGCGGGAGGGCCTAGGAATGAGCAGTTCTTC. Translating it yields CASSSTAGGPRNEQFF.

There are many counts of this clonotype. The chain couples TRBV10-3 to TRBJ2-5; D may be TRBD2 (6 bases). Deletions cut 4 bases from V and 5 bases from J, with 11 bases between. This CDR3 is 13 amino acids long. Germline CDR1 is ENHRY and CDR2 is SYGVKD. As DNA, the CDR3 is TGTGCCATCAGTGGTCTCGGGGGTGAGACCCAGTACTTC. Translating it yields CAISGLGGETQYF.

The rearrangement links TRBV5-1 to TRBJ2-2; D is unclear. V lost 5 bases, J lost 6 bases, and 11 bases lay in between. Germline assignment: CDR1 SGHRS and CDR2 YFSETQ. The CDR3 is 13 residues long. CDR3 sequence: CASRIRFPGELFF. The DNA of the CDR3 is TGCGCCAGCAGGATCAGATTTCCCGGGGAGCTGTTTTTT.

This clonotype has more than one count but fewer than ten. The V gene is TRBV10-2, the J gene TRBJ1-1; D unresolved. This CDR3 has 13 amino acids. V shed 1 base and J shed 1 base, with 4 bases lying between them. Germline V gives CDR1 WSHSY, CDR2 SAAADI. In DNA form, the CDR3 reads TGCGCCAGCAGTGAGTTTCAGAACACTGAAGCTTTCTTT. Its protein product is CASSEFQNTEAFF.

V and J are TRBV20-1 and TRBJ2-3, with 9 bases that match TRBD2. CDR1 and CDR2 from the germline V gene are DFQATT and SNEGSKA (reference sequence). The CDR3 extends over 14 amino acids. Unmatched junction bases numbered 5, after V lost 5 bases and J lost 2 bases. The CDR3 is CSAGAGGVTDTQYF. CDR3 sequence (DNA): TGCAGTGCTGGGGCGGGGGGGGTCACAGATACGCAGTATTTT.

In this sample, this clonotype turned up a few times. The chain joins TRBV5-1 to TRBJ2-7, with TRBD2 identical over 10 bases. The ends lost 4 bases at V and 4 bases at J; junction bases unmatched: 11. There are 16 residues in the CDR3. Germline V lookup: CDR1 SGHRS, CDR2 YFSETQ. The DNA of the CDR3 is TGCGCCAGCAGCCTATCCGGGTCTAGCGGGAGATACGAGCAGTACTTC. It specifies CASSLSGSSGRYEQYF.

This clonotype occurred many times. This chain connects TRBV4-1 to TRBJ2-2; TRBD2 aligns across 7 bases. The J segment lost 2 bases and the V segment lost 1 base, leaving 7 bases of the junction unmatched. There are 17 residues in the CDR3. From germline, CDR1 is MGHRA and CDR2 YSYEKL. The CDR3 DNA follows: TGCGCCAGCAGCCAAGTCGGCCTAGCGGTCAACACCGGGGAGCTGTTTTTT. Protein product: CASSQVGLAVNTGELFF.

This clonotype was seen a few times. The chain is built from TRBV5-1 and TRBJ1-4; D is perhaps TRBD1 (5 bases). Germline V gives CDR1 SGHRS, CDR2 YFSETQ. The CDR3 is 14 amino acids. V was trimmed by 2 bases and J by 4 bases, leaving 9 bases between them. The CDR3 protein is CASSFQGHNEKLFF. The CDR3 DNA sequence: TGCGCCAGCAGCTTTCAGGGCCATAATGAAAAACTGTTTTTT.

This clonotype was counted ten times or more. The chain recombines TRBV7-8 with TRBJ2-5; 9 bases are shared with TRBD2. From germline, CDR1 is SGHVS and CDR2 FQNEAQ. The CDR3 totals 17 residues. Trimming cost V 3 bases and J 4 bases; bases outside gene matches: 12. CDR3 in amino acids: CASSLFLREGLVETQYF. CDR3 coding DNA: TGTGCCAGCAGCTTGTTCTTGCGGGAGGGCCTAGTAGAGACCCAGTACTTC.

The gene calls are TRBV20-1 and TRBJ2-3, with 8 bases identical to TRBD1. The CDR3 contains 16 residues. Germline values: CDR1 DFQATT, CDR2 SNEGSKA (reference sequence). Trimming at V came to 6 bases and at J to 4 bases, leaving 15 bases not matched to a gene. CDR3 region: CSAEGRGPAQADTQYF. The CDR3 DNA is TGCAGTGCCGAGGGCAGGGGGCCGGCGCAAGCAGATACGCAGTATTTT.

This clonotype was detected many times. One end of the junction varies from germline; a read error may be responsible. The V gene is TRBV10-3, the J gene TRBJ2-7; D ambiguous. This CDR3 contains 15 residues. From germline, CDR1 is ENHRY and CDR2 SYGVKD. The CDR3 region has the DNA TGTGCCATCAGTGAGTCGACTCTTCTTTCCTTCGAGCAGTACTTC. As protein: CAISESTLLSFEQYF.

CDR3 bases: TGCGCCAGCAGCGCCACACTAGCGGGAGACGGATACAATGAGCAGTTCTTC. Translating gives CASSATLAGDGYNEQFF. The chain is built from TRBV5-1 and TRBJ2-1; 11 bases are a match to TRBD2. CDR1 and CDR2 (germline): SGHRS, YFSETQ. The CDR3 length is 17 residues. The trim removed 4 bases at V and 4 bases at J, leaving 10 bases unmatched. Combining the CDR3 with reference TRBV5-1 and TRBJ2-1 gives the whole variable domain KAGVTQTPRYLIKTRGQQVTLSCSPISGHRSVSWYQQTPGQGLQFLFEYFSETQRNKGNFPGRFSGRQFSNSRSEMNVSTLELGDSALYLCASSATLAGDGYNEQFFGPGTRLTVL.